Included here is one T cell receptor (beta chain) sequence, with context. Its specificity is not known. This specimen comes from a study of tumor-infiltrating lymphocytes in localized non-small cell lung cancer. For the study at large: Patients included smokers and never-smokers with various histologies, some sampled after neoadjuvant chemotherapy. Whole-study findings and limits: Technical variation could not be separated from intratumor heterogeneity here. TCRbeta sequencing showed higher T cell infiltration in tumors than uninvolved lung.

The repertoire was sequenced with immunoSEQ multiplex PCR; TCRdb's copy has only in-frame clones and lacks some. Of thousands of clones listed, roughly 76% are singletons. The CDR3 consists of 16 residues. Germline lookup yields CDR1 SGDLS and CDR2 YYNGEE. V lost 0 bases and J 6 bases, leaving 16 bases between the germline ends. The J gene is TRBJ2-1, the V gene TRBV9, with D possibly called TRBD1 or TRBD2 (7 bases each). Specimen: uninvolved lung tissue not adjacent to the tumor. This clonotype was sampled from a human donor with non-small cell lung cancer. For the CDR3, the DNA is TGTGCCAGCAGCGTAGCACGGGGAGGGGGCGGCAATGAGCAGTTCTTC. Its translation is CASSVARGGGGNEQFF.